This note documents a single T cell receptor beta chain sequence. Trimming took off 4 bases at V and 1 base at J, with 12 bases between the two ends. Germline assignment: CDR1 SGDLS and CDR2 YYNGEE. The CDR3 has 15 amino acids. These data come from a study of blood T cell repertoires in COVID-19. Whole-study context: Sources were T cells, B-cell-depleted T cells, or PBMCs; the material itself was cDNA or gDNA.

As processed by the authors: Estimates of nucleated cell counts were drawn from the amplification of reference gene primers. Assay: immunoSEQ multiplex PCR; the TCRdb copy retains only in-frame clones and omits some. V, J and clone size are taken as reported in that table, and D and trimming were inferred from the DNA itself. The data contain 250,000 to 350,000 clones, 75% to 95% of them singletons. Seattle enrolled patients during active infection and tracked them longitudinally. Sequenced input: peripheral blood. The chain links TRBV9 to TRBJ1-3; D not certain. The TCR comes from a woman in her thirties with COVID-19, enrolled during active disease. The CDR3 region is CASSRSGPSGNTIYF. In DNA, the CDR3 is TGTGCCAGCAGCCGCTCCGGTCCATCTGGAAACACCATATATTTT.